Below, 15 T cell receptor beta chains from the same sample are listed, as sequenced in a study of T cells after yellow fever vaccination (dated by TCRdb to about 2019). The treatment or condition label, as the study defines it: live attenuated yellow fever vaccine strain. Library method: 5' RACE. The listed sequencing device is Illumina NovaSeq 6000. The public reads were reanalyzed by TCRdb: fastp trimming at Q25, MiXCR alignment, in-frame beta chains only. Rows with a matching CDR3 protein are joined into one entry that keeps the most common DNA and genes. The sample includes 130,000 or so distinct CDR3 sequences, with roughly 15% observed a single time. More than 40% of the sample comes from the top ten. The sequenced sample was CD8+ T cells sorted from PBMCs, obtained 5 days after the yellow fever booster vaccination. The receptors originated from a man younger than 35 who received the YFV17D yellow fever vaccine.

The J gene is TRBJ1-1, the V gene TRBV4-3; no reliable D call. The CDR3 is 15 amino acids. From germline, CDR1 is LGHNA and CDR2 YSLEER. V lost 1 base to trimming and J lost 2 bases, with 11 bases between them. As DNA, the CDR3 is TGCGCCAGCAGCCAAGGTTCGGCGGCAAACACTGAAGCTTTCTTT. Translation gives CASSQGSAANTEAFF.

This clonotype was counted only a few times. The chain couples TRBV5-1 to TRBJ1-1; TRBD1 aligns across 10 bases. CDR1 is SGHRS, CDR2 YFSETQ, per germline. Trimming at V came to 0 bases and at J to 0 bases, leaving 5 bases not matched to a gene. The CDR3 runs 17 residues. This CDR3 is CASSLGTGGHLNTEAFF. For the CDR3, the DNA is TGCGCCAGCAGCTTGGGGACAGGGGGTCACTTGAACACTGAAGCTTTCTTT.

This clonotype was found a few times. The chain combines TRBV27 with TRBJ2-1; TRBD1 matches 8 bases. CDR1 is MNHEY and CDR2 is SMNVEV in the germline V gene (reference sequence). J was trimmed by 7 bases and V by 2 bases; bases with no gene match: 7. The CDR3 contains 15 residues. The CDR3 DNA reads TGTGCCAGCAGTTTAGGGACAGGACCTTCAAATGAGCAGTTCTTC. The encoded protein is CASSLGTGPSNEQFF.

A remark on this clonotype: A read error is possible here, since a much larger clone lies one base away. The V gene is TRBV15, the J gene TRBJ2-3; D unresolved. Germline V lookup: CDR1 LNHNV, CDR2 YYDKDF (reference sequence). The CDR3 length is 16 residues. The CDR3 bases are TGTGCCACCAGCAGAGATCTTTTGGCTAGTCAGGATACGCAGTGTTTT. Residues: CATSRDLLASQDTQCF.

The CDR3 sequence is CSASMDRRRGYTF. CDR3 DNA: TGCAGCGCCTCCATGGACAGGAGAAGAGGCTACACCTTC. V usage is TRBV29-1 and J usage is TRBJ1-2, with TRBD1 matching 7 bases. The junction had 13 bases not matched to a gene; V was cut back by 7 bases and J by 8 bases. CDR1 is SQVTM and CDR2 is ANQGSEA in the germline V gene. The CDR3 is 13 residues long.

V usage is TRBV20-1 and J usage is TRBJ2-5, with 8 bases lining up with TRBD2. This CDR3 has 14 amino acids. Germline trimming cut 6 bases from V and 5 bases from J; bases unmatched to any gene: 11. CDR1 DFQATT and CDR2 SNEGSKA come from the germline V gene (reference sequence). For the CDR3, the DNA is TGCAGTGCCCCCGTCGGGGGGGCCTGGGAGACCCAGTACTTC. Protein sequence: CSAPVGGAWETQYF.

This clonotype was observed a few times. V is TRBV4-1 and J is TRBJ2-1; D perhaps matches TRBD1 (6 bases). Trimming stripped 0 bases from V and 3 bases from J, with 6 bases between. CDR1 MGHRA and CDR2 YSYEKL come from the germline V gene. The CDR3 has 14 residues. CDR3 sequence: CASSQDRGYNEQFF. The CDR3, as DNA: TGCGCCAGCAGCCAAGACAGGGGCTACAATGAGCAGTTCTTC.

About this clonotype itself: With a much larger clone just one base away, this may be a read error. The chain has TRBV2 and TRBJ2-7; unclear D gene. V dropped 7 bases and J dropped 3 bases, with 13 bases sitting between them. Germline V gene data show CDR1 as SNHLY and CDR2 as FYNNEI. This CDR3 has 13 residues. CDR3 region: CASTSSDGYEQYF. The DNA of the CDR3 is TGTGCCAGCACCAGTTCGGACGGCTACGAGCAGTACTTC.

This sequence joins TRBV6-2 or TRBV6-3 and TRBJ2-5, with 8 bases aligning to TRBD2. Germline CDR1 and CDR2: MNHEY and SVGEGT. The CDR3 spans 14 residues. V gave up 7 bases and J gave up 0 bases; unmatched junction bases: 4. This chain's CDR3 is CASTILADQETQYF. The CDR3 DNA follows: TGTGCCAGCACCATACTAGCGGACCAAGAGACCCAGTACTTC.

The V gene is TRBV29-1, the J gene TRBJ2-7; D might be TRBD1 or TRBD2, each matching 6 bases. Germline values: CDR1 SQVTM, CDR2 ANQGSEA. This CDR3 region has 12 residues. The V gene lost 4 bases and the J gene lost 7 bases, with 14 bases spanning the gap. In nucleotides, the CDR3 is TGCAGCGTTGCTAACAGGGCGGGGGAGCAGTACGTC. This encodes CSVANRAGEQYV.

The rearrangement links TRBV12-3 or TRBV12-4 to TRBJ2-2; 7 bases match TRBD1. The ends lost 3 bases at V and 4 bases at J; junction bases unmatched: 5. The CDR3 length is 15 residues. The CDR3 DNA sequence: TGTGCCAGCAGTTTGAACAGGGGAAGCACCGGGGAGCTGTTTTTT. It codes for CASSLNRGSTGELFF.

The chain has TRBV7-6 and TRBJ1-1, with 7 bases that match TRBD1. Losses at the gene ends were 5 bases for V and 4 bases for J; bases not matched to a gene: 7. Germline V gene lookup returns CDR1 SGHVS and CDR2 FNYEAQ. The CDR3 loop spans 14 amino acids. The CDR3 DNA reads as TGTGCCAGCAGCGCAGCACAGGGGAGCACTGAAGCTTTCTTT. It translates to CASSAAQGSTEAFF.

The V call is TRBV19, the J call TRBJ2-1; a weak D match, TRBD2 (5 bases). This CDR3 has 14 amino acids. Trimming removed 3 bases from V and 4 bases from J, with 10 bases in between. Germline assignment: CDR1 LNHDA and CDR2 SQIVND (reference sequence). CDR3 protein: CASSISIAYNEQFF. The CDR3 bases are TGTGCCAGTAGTATCTCGATAGCGTACAATGAGCAGTTCTTC.

A few counts support this clonotype. The chain recombines TRBV4-2 with TRBJ2-7; TRBD1 aligns across 9 bases. The V segment lost 0 bases and the J segment 6 bases; nucleotides outside the gene matches: 6. This CDR3 is 15 amino acids long. Germline V CDR1 and CDR2: LGHNA, YNFKEQ. The CDR3 region is CASSQEGQGTPEQYF. In DNA form, the CDR3 reads TGTGCCAGCAGCCAAGAGGGACAGGGAACGCCCGAGCAGTACTTC.

This clonotype was observed many times. The V gene is TRBV5-6, the J gene TRBJ2-5; 7 bases agree with TRBD2. CDR1 SGHDT and CDR2 YYEEEE come from the germline V gene. The CDR3 consists of 15 residues. Trimming removed 0 bases from V and 3 bases from J; junction bases left unmatched: 5. Here the CDR3 DNA reads TGTGCCAGCAGCTTGGCCGGGCTAGCGGAAGAGACCCAGTACTTC. It is translated as CASSLAGLAEETQYF.